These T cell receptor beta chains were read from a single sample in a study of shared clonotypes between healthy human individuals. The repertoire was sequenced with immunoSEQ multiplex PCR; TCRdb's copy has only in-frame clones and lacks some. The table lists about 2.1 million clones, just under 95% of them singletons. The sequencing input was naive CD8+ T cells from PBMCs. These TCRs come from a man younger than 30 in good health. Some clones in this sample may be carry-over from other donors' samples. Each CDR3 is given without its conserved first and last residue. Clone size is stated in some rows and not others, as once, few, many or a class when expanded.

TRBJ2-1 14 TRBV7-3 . ASSLSLAGGVNEQF
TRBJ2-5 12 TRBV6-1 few ASSEFSDRETQY
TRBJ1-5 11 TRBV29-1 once SVVLAANQPQH
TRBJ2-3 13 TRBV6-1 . ASRTGASPEDTQY
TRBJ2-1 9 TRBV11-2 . ASSWAGEQF
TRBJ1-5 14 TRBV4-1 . ASSQVAGASNQPQH
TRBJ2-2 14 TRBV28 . ASSLMVGMRAGELF
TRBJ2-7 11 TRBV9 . ASSPGLSYEQY
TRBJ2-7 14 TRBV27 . ASSLGTGPKGYEQY
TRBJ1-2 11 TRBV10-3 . AISESGAVGYT